This T cell receptor beta chain was observed in a study of neurological immune-mediated disorders. TCRdb passed the 5' RACE reads through MiXCR, listing each CDR3 protein once. The sample shows 55,000 to 65,000 distinct CDR3 sequences, over 3.5% of them seen only once. The sample holds many counts of this clonotype. Trimming removed 5 bases at V and 4 bases at J, with 18 bases between. Germline CDR1 is SGHRS and CDR2 is YFSETQ. The CDR3 length is 15 residues. The sample taken for sequencing was PBMCs. The chain combines TRBV5-1 with TRBJ2-5; D could derive from TRBD1 or TRBD2 (6 bases each). The TCR sequence derives from a woman aged 45-59 years with multiple sclerosis. This CDR3 reads CASSPGAPGRETQYF. The CDR3 DNA follows: TGCGCCAGCAGTCCGGGGGCGCCGGGTAGAGAGACCCAGTACTTC. The entire variable domain, with the rest obtained from reference TRBV5-1 and TRBJ2-5, is as follows: KAGVTQTPRYLIKTRGQQVTLSCSPISGHRSVSWYQQTPGQGLQFLFEYFSETQRNKGNFPGRFSGRQFSNSRSEMNVSTLELGDSALYLCASSPGAPGRETQYFGPGTRLLVL.